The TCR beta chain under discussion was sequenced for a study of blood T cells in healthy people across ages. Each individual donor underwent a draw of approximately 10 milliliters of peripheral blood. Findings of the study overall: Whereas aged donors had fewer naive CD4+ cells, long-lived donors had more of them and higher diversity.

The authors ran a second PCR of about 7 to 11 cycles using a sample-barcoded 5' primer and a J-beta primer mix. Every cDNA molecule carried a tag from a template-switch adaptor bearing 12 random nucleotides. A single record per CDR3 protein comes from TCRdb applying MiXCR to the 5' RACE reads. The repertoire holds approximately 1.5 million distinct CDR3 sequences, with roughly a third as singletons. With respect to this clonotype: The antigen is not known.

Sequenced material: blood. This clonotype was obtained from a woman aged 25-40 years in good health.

Here the CDR3 DNA reads TGTGCCAGCAGTTTATGGGGGGGGCACAATGAGCAGTTCTTC. It yields the protein CASSLWGGHNEQFF. The genes are TRBV27 and TRBJ2-1; D perhaps matches TRBD2 (7 bases). The germline CDR1 and CDR2 sequences are MNHEY and SMNVEV (reference sequence). Trimming took off 1 base at V and 5 bases at J, with 9 bases between the two ends. This CDR3 region has 14 residues.